This passage covers 14 T cell receptor beta chains from one sample sequenced in a study of T cell repertoires in cytomegalovirus infection. TCRdb analysed the reads with MiXCR anew, one entry per CDR3 protein. In the table there are some 320,000 distinct CDR3 sequences, over 7.5% of which are singletons. Specimen: PBMCs. The receptors derive from a human donor in good health (CMV status not recorded). Some clones in this sample may be carry-over from other donors' samples.

This chain connects TRBV4-2 to TRBJ2-1, with TRBD2 matching over 8 bases. CDR1 and CDR2 from the germline V gene are LGHNA and YNFKEQ. V gave up 1 base and J gave up 10 bases; unmatched junction bases: 3. The CDR3 is made up of 13 amino acids. CDR3 nucleotide sequence: TGTGCCAGCAGCCAAGTGGAGCGGGGGGAGCAGTTCTTC. Translated: CASSQVERGEQFF.

This clonotype was recorded many times. The genes are TRBV7-2 and TRBJ2-7, with D hard to call. CDR1 and CDR2 (germline): SGHTA, FQGNSA. The CDR3 runs 13 residues. V lost 2 bases to trimming and J lost 3 bases, with 8 bases between them. CDR3 DNA sequence: TGTGCCAGCAGCTTACTAGGGTACTACGAGCAGTACTTC. Protein product: CASSLLGYYEQYF.

This clonotype was seen repeatedly, ten times or more. The gene calls are TRBV7-9 and TRBJ2-3; D may be TRBD2 (5 bases). The ends were cut back, 5 bases at V and 2 bases at J, with 11 bases in the middle. The CDR3 has 14 residues. Germline values: CDR1 SEHNR, CDR2 FQNEAQ (reference sequence). The CDR3, as DNA: TGTGCCAGCAGCGAACGCGGGTCCACAGATACGCAGTATTTT. Residues: CASSERGSTDTQYF.

The sample holds many counts of this clonotype. V is TRBV6-5 and J is TRBJ2-7, with TRBD1 matching over 9 bases. The CDR3 loop spans 15 amino acids. The V gene end was trimmed by 2 bases and the J gene end by 1 base; junction bases not matched to a gene: 3. Germline V gene data show CDR1 as MNHEY and CDR2 as SVGAGI. CDR3 in DNA: TGTGCCAGCAGTTACGGGACAGGGCGATCCTACGAGCAGTACTTC. Translation gives CASSYGTGRSYEQYF.

The rearrangement joins TRBV29-1 to TRBJ2-3, with 8 nucleotides matching TRBD1. The V and J ends lost 7 bases and 4 bases, in that order; junction bases with no gene match: 1. The germline CDR1 and CDR2 sequences are SQVTM and ANQGSEA. The CDR3 runs to 11 residues. CDR3 amino acids: CSAGGADTQYF. The CDR3 DNA follows: TGCAGCGCAGGGGGCGCAGATACGCAGTATTTT.

There are many counts of this clonotype. The chain recombines TRBV6-1 with TRBJ2-3, with 7 bases matching TRBD1. The CDR3 runs 14 residues. With 8 bases clipped from V and 4 bases from J, the junction kept 9 bases outside the gene matches. Looked up from germline, CDR1 is MNHNS and CDR2 is SASEGT. CDR3 bases: TGTGCCAGCTACAGGGGTGGAGGCGCAGATACGCAGTATTTT. This encodes CASYRGGGADTQYF.

This clonotype came up many times. The CDR3 DNA is TGTGCCAGCAGCCCGCTGGGACTAGCGGGCAACGAGCAGTACTTC. This encodes CASSPLGLAGNEQYF. The J gene is TRBJ2-7, the V gene TRBV7-2; 12 bases map to TRBD2. Per germline, CDR1 SGHTA and CDR2 FQGNSA. This CDR3 spans 15 amino acids. V lost 5 bases, J lost 5 bases, and 7 bases stayed unmatched.

This clonotype appeared many times. The V call is TRBV7-2, the J call TRBJ2-6; D unresolved. Germline V gives CDR1 SGHTA, CDR2 FQGNSA. Trimming took off 1 base at V and 13 bases at J, with 11 bases between the two ends. CDR3 size: 13 residues. Written as DNA, the CDR3 is TGTGCCAGCAGCTTAGACGTAGGAATAGTCCTGACTTTC. It specifies CASSLDVGIVLTF.

The chain is built from TRBV11-2 and TRBJ2-2; no clear D. V lost 5 bases and J lost 0, with 13 bases in between. Per the germline V gene, CDR1 is SGHAT and CDR2 is FQNNGV. The length of the CDR3 is 16 residues. CDR3: CASSPIRAPNTGELFF. The DNA for the CDR3 is TGTGCCAGCAGCCCCATCCGAGCGCCGAACACCGGGGAGCTGTTTTTT.

The rearrangement uses TRBV28 and TRBJ1-4; tentative D call: TRBD1 (5 bases). The CDR3 sequence is 16 residues long. The germline V gene encodes CDR1 MDHEN and CDR2 SYDVKM. Trimming pared 0 bases from V and 7 bases from J, leaving 15 bases between. The CDR3 loop is CASSLWSAGSGEKLFF. The CDR3 nucleotides read TGTGCCAGCAGTTTATGGAGCGCAGGGTCGGGTGAAAAACTGTTTTTT. The full variable domain, its missing parts supplied by reference TRBV28 and TRBJ1-4, is DVKVTQSSRYLVKRTGEKVFLECVQDMDHENMFWYRQDPGLGLRLIYFSYDVKMKEKGDIPEGYSVSREKKERFSLILESASTNQTSMYLCASSLWSAGSGEKLFFGSGTQLSVL.

This clonotype was counted many times. The V and J genes are TRBV28 and TRBJ2-7, with no clear D. Per the germline V gene, CDR1 is MDHEN and CDR2 is SYDVKM. CDR3 length: 15 amino acids. V lost 4 bases and J 7 bases, leaving 20 bases between the germline ends. The CDR3 DNA sequence: TGTGCCAGCAGTTCGAGGATGGGCCGCCGTGGTGAGCAGTACTTC. Its translation is CASSSRMGRRGEQYF.

For the CDR3, the DNA is TGTGCCAGCATACCGGGGTTTGGGAACACTGAAGCTTTCTTT. Its protein is CASIPGFGNTEAFF. The chain joins TRBV11-2 to TRBJ1-1; D gene unclear. Trimming left V 7 bases short and J 1 base short, with 13 bases between. Germline V lookup: CDR1 SGHAT, CDR2 FQNNGV. This CDR3 spans 14 amino acids.

This clonotype has at least ten counts. The chain carries TRBV10-3 and TRBJ2-5; a weak D match, TRBD1 (6 bases). Germline loops: CDR1 ENHRY, CDR2 SYGVKD. The CDR3 has 15 residues. V was trimmed by 2 bases and J by 0 bases, leaving 10 bases between them. CDR3 in amino acids: CAISETGTYQETQYF. The CDR3 DNA is TGTGCCATCAGTGAGACAGGGACCTACCAAGAGACCCAGTACTTC.

This clonotype was counted only a few times. Here the CDR3 reads CSAHIAGSQAFF. The CDR3, as DNA: TGCAGTGCCCACATCGCTGGGAGTCAAGCTTTCTTT. This chain joins TRBV20-1 and TRBJ1-1; no clear D gene. Germline values: CDR1 DFQATT, CDR2 SNEGSKA (reference sequence). With 6 bases removed from V and 9 bases from J, the gap between germline ends came to 17 bases. The CDR3 is 12 residues long.